Below are 20 T cell receptor beta chains sequenced from a single sample in a study of T-cell reconstitution after alpha-beta-depleted transplantation in children. TCRbeta library preparation incorporated unique molecular identifiers. TCRdb itself ran the PCR reads through MiXCR, one entry per CDR3 protein. The sample carries approximately 400,000 distinct CDR3 sequences, roughly 16% recorded once. The source material was PBMCs, mostly from graft donor cells, sampled 360 days after TCRalphabeta/CD19-depleted stem cell transplant. These receptor sequences come from a boy younger than two who had a stem cell transplant for Wiskott-Aldrich syndrome, so the T cells may come from the graft donor.

This rearrangement joins TRBV5-1 to TRBJ2-5, with TRBD1 matching over 12 bases. The trim removed 4 bases at V and 5 bases at J, leaving 12 bases unmatched. Looked up from germline, CDR1 is SGHRS and CDR2 is YFSETQ. The CDR3 spans 17 residues. CDR3 protein: CASSPPSGTGGGETQYF. CDR3 bases: TGCGCCAGCAGCCCTCCCTCCGGGACAGGGGGCGGTGAGACCCAGTACTTC. The full variable domain, rest sourced from reference TRBV5-1 and TRBJ2-5, is KAGVTQTPRYLIKTRGQQVTLSCSPISGHRSVSWYQQTPGQGLQFLFEYFSETQRNKGNFPGRFSGRQFSNSRSEMNVSTLELGDSALYLCASSPPSGTGGGETQYFGPGTRLLVL.

The chain joins TRBV6-6 to TRBJ2-5; D is perhaps TRBD1 (5 bases). V was clipped by 7 bases and J by 2 bases, with 8 bases between them. CDR1 and CDR2 (germline): MNHNY, SVGAGI (reference sequence). This CDR3 contains 12 residues. The CDR3 DNA follows: TGTGCCAGCACCTCAGGGCAAGAGACCCAGTACTTC. Translated, it gives CASTSGQETQYF.

This clonotype was recorded a few times. This chain joins TRBV5-1 and TRBJ1-1; 7 bases align to TRBD1. The CDR3 has 14 residues. The germline V gene encodes CDR1 SGHRS and CDR2 YFSETQ. V shed 0 bases, J shed 4 bases, and the junction held 3 bases outside the gene matches. The chain's CDR3 is CASSLAQGSTEAFF. CDR3 in DNA: TGCGCCAGCAGCTTGGCACAGGGGAGCACTGAAGCTTTCTTT.

A few counts support this clonotype. V gene TRBV7-6 combines with J gene TRBJ2-5, with 7 bases identical to TRBD1. The CDR3 extends over 16 amino acids. The germline gives CDR1 SGHVS, CDR2 FNYEAQ. Unmatched junction bases numbered 13, after V lost 4 bases and J lost 5 bases. The CDR3 region is CASSSGNHRGFETQYF. The CDR3 DNA reads TGTGCCAGCAGCTCGGGTAATCACAGGGGATTTGAGACCCAGTACTTC.

The chain joins TRBV29-1 to TRBJ2-1, with D possibly matching TRBD2 (5 bases). Trimming cost V 4 bases and J 5 bases, with 15 bases left between them. The germline V gene encodes CDR1 SQVTM and CDR2 ANQGSEA. The CDR3 sequence is 14 residues long. The CDR3 spells CSVASLGSNNEQFF. CDR3 DNA: TGCAGCGTTGCGTCACTAGGTTCGAACAATGAGCAGTTCTTC.

This clonotype came up a few times. This sequence joins TRBV6-1 and TRBJ2-4; possibly TRBD1 for D (5 bases). This CDR3 has 13 residues. Trimming removed 2 bases at V and 4 bases at J, with 6 bases between. Germline V gene data show CDR1 as MNHNS and CDR2 as SASEGT. The DNA for the CDR3 is TGTGCCAGCAGTGAAAACAGGAAAAACATTCAGTACTTC. Its translation is CASSENRKNIQYF.

This clonotype was counted between two and nine times. The gene calls are TRBV2 and TRBJ2-2; D might be TRBD2 (6 bases). Between the trimmed V and J ends, which lost 6 bases and 4 bases, there was a span of 12 bases. There are 14 residues in the CDR3. Germline CDR1 and CDR2: SNHLY and FYNNEI. In DNA, the CDR3 is TGTGCCAGCAGGGGGGACTTCCCCACCGGGGAGCTGTTTTTT. It encodes CASRGDFPTGELFF.

The chain couples TRBV6-2 or TRBV6-3 to TRBJ2-1; D remains ambiguous. V lost 2 bases and J 3 bases, leaving 11 bases between the germline ends. Germline V gene lookup returns CDR1 MNHEY and CDR2 SVGEGT. The CDR3 has 15 residues. As DNA, the CDR3 is TGTGCCAGCAGTTACGGCCTAACGGTCTACAATGAGCAGTTCTTC. This translates into CASSYGLTVYNEQFF.

This clonotype was seen a handful of times. The chain recombines TRBV27 with TRBJ2-1; no clear D. This CDR3 is built from 13 residues. V gave up 6 bases and J gave up 4 bases, with 10 bases separating them. Germline V gene data show CDR1 as MNHEY and CDR2 as SMNVEV (reference sequence). The CDR3 protein is CASRFRVYNEQFF. DNA of the CDR3: TGTGCCAGCAGGTTTAGGGTGTACAATGAGCAGTTCTTC.

In this sample, this clonotype turned up a few times. The CDR3, as DNA: TGTGCCTCACAGATCGCGGGGGCCGAGCAGTTCTTC. It translates to CASQIAGAEQFF. The gene calls are TRBV10-3 and TRBJ2-1; the D gene is possibly TRBD2 (7 bases). Trimming took 11 bases from V and 10 from J, leaving 18 bases between them. The CDR3 loop spans 12 amino acids. The germline gives CDR1 ENHRY, CDR2 SYGVKD.

The rearrangement joins TRBV27 to TRBJ2-2, with 7 bases identical to TRBD2. The CDR3 covers 17 residues. After removal of 2 bases from V and 6 bases from J, the junction contained 12 bases not matched to a gene. Per the germline V gene, CDR1 is MNHEY and CDR2 is SMNVEV (reference sequence). CDR3 residues: CASSLVDPLALPGELFF. The DNA for the CDR3 is TGTGCCAGCAGTTTAGTGGACCCACTAGCGTTGCCCGGGGAGCTGTTTTTT.

The chain uses TRBV10-2 and TRBJ2-7; D not resolved. CDR3 length equals 17 residues. CDR1 is WSHSY and CDR2 is SAAADI in the germline V gene. Trimming pared 5 bases from V and 3 bases from J, leaving 23 bases between. The CDR3 nucleotides are TGCGCCAGCAGTAGGCTTTCTAAGGCCCTAGGGTACTACGAGCAGTACTTC. It is translated as CASSRLSKALGYYEQYF.

This clonotype was seen only a few times. The V and J genes are TRBV19 and TRBJ1-1; no clear D. Germline V gene sequence: CDR1 LNHDA, CDR2 SQIVND (reference sequence). Trimming took 8 bases from V and 1 from J, leaving 5 bases between them. The CDR3 runs to 11 residues. The CDR3 sequence is CASVKNTEAFF. The CDR3 nucleotides read TGTGCCAGTGTAAAGAACACTGAAGCTTTCTTT.

The V gene is TRBV20-1, the J gene TRBJ2-3, with a weak D call TRBD2 (6 bases). V was clipped by 4 bases and J by 2 bases, with 10 bases between them. Per the germline V gene, CDR1 is DFQATT and CDR2 is SNEGSKA (reference sequence). This CDR3 is 13 amino acids long. The chain's CDR3 is CSAKEGYTDTQYF. The CDR3 bases are TGCAGTGCTAAGGAGGGGTACACAGATACGCAGTATTTT.

J is TRBJ2-7 and V is TRBV7-9; 14 bases match TRBD2. The CDR3 has 15 amino acids. J gave up 7 bases and V 9 bases, and 11 bases lay outside the gene matches. Germline V gene sequence: CDR1 SEHNR, CDR2 FQNEAQ (reference sequence). Here the CDR3 DNA reads TGTGCCAGTAGACTAGCGGGAGGGCCCTCTGGGGAGCAGTACTTC. The encoded protein is CASRLAGGPSGEQYF.

V gene TRBV10-3 combines with J gene TRBJ2-1; 14 nucleotides agree with TRBD2. Per the germline V gene, CDR1 is ENHRY and CDR2 is SYGVKD. This CDR3 contains 20 residues. Germline trimming cut 4 bases from V and 5 bases from J; bases unmatched to any gene: 16. The CDR3 protein is CAISVPGLAGVPNRDNEQFF. CDR3 sequence (DNA): TGTGCCATCAGTGTTCCGGGACTAGCGGGAGTTCCCAATCGAGACAATGAGCAGTTCTTC.

This clonotype has a count of ten or more. V usage is TRBV5-1 and J usage is TRBJ2-1; 10 nucleotides match TRBD2. After removal of 2 bases from V and 6 bases from J, the junction contained 5 bases not matched to a gene. The CDR3 has 15 residues. Germline V gene lookup returns CDR1 SGHRS and CDR2 YFSETQ. The CDR3 coding sequence is TGCGCCAGCAGCTTCCTAGCGGGAGTAGTCAATGAGCAGTTCTTC. Translation gives CASSFLAGVVNEQFF.

This clonotype was recorded many times. The chain combines TRBV20-1 with TRBJ2-1, with D uncertain. There are 11 residues in the CDR3. Trimming cost V 2 bases and J 8 bases, with 7 bases left between them. Germline-derived CDR1 and CDR2 are DFQATT and SNEGSKA (reference sequence). CDR3 residues: CSARYPDEQFF. CDR3 coding DNA: TGCAGTGCTAGATACCCAGATGAGCAGTTCTTC.

This clonotype came up a few times. The chain recombines TRBV7-9 with TRBJ1-2; TRBD1 is a possible D gene (5 bases). This CDR3 is 13 amino acids long. Germline CDR1 and CDR2: SEHNR and FQNEAQ (reference sequence). Deletions cut 3 bases from V and 7 bases from J, with 12 bases between. The CDR3 region has the DNA TGTGCCAGCAGCTTTACGGACACCACTGGCTACACCTTC. It specifies CASSFTDTTGYTF.

This clonotype has ten or more counts. The V gene is TRBV3-1, the J gene TRBJ2-7, with D possibly matching TRBD2 (5 bases). The CDR3 has 12 amino acids. Trimming shortened V by 6 bases and J by 5 bases, and 11 bases separated the two germline ends. CDR1 and CDR2 from the germline V gene are LGHDT and YNNKEL (reference sequence). The CDR3 DNA reads TGTGCCAGCAGTCGATCTAGCCACGAGCAGTACTTC. Its translation is CASSRSSHEQYF.